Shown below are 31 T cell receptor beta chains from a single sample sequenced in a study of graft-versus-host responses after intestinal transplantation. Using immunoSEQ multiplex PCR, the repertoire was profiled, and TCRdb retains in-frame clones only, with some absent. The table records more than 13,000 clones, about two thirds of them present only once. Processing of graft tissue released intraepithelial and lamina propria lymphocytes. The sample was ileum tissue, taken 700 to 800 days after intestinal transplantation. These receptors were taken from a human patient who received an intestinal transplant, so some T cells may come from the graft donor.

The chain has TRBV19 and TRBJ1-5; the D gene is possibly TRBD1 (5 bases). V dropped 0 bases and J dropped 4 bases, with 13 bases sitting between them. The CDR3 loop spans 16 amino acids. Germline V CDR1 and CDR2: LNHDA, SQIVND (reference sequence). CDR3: CASSIDGIRGNQPQHF. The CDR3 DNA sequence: TGTGCCAGTAGTATAGACGGAATTCGGGGGAATCAGCCCCAGCATTTT.

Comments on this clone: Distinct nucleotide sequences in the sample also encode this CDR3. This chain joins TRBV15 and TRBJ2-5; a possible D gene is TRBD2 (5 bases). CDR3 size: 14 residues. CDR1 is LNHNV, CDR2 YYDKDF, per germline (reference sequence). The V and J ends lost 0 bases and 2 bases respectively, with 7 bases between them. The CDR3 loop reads CATSRDRGQETQYF. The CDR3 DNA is TGTGCCACCAGCAGAGATCGCGGGCAAGAGACCCAGTACTTC. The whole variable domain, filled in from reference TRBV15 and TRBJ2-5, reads DAMVIQNPRYQVTQFGKPVTLSCSQTLNHNVMYWYQQKSSQAPKLLFHYYDKDFNNEADTPDNFQSRRPNTSFCFLDIRSPGLGDTAMYLCATSRDRGQETQYFGPGTRLLVL.

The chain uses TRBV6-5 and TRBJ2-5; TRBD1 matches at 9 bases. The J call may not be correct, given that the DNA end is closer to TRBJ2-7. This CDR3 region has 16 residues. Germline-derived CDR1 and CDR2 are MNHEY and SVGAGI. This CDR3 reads CASSYSTGGGPYEQYF. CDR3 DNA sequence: TGTGCCAGCAGTTACTCTACAGGGGGCGGCCCCTACGAGCAGTACTTC.

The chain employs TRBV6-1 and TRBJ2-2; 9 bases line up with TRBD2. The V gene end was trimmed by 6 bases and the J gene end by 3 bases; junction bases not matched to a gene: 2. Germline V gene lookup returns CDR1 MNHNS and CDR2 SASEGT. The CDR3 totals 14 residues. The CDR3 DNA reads TGTGCCAGCAGGACTAGCGGATACACCGGGGAGCTGTTTTTT. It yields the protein CASRTSGYTGELFF.

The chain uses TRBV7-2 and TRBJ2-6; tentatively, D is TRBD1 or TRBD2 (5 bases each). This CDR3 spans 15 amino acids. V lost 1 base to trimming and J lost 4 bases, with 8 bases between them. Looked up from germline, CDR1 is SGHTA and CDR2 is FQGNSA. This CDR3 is CASSLGGSGANVLTF. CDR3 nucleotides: TGTGCCAGCAGCTTAGGGGGGTCAGGGGCCAACGTCCTGACTTTC.

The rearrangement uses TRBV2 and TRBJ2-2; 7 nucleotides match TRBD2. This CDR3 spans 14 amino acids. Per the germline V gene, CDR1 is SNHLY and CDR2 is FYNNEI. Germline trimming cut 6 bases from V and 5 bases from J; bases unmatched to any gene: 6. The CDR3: CASRAGTTTGELFF. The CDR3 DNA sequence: TGTGCCAGCAGGGCCGGGACTACAACCGGGGAGCTGTTTTTT.

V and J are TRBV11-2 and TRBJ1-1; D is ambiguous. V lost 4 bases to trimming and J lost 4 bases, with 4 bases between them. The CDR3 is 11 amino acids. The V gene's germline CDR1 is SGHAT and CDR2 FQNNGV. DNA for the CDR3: TGTGCCAGCAGCTCGGTCACTGAAGCTTTCTTT. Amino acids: CASSSVTEAFF.

CDR3 loop: CASSIDLETGTEFEETQYF. DNA for the CDR3: TGTGCCAGTAGTATAGACCTCGAGACCGGGACGGAATTTGAGGAGACCCAGTACTTC. The J gene is TRBJ2-5, the V gene TRBV19; D could derive from TRBD1 or TRBD2 (5 bases each). Germline V gene lookup returns CDR1 LNHDA and CDR2 SQIVND (reference sequence). V gave up 0 bases and J gave up 5 bases, with 25 bases separating them. This CDR3 comprises 19 residues.

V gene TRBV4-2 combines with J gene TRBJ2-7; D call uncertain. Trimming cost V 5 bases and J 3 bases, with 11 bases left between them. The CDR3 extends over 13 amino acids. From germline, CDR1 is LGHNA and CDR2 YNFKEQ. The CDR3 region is CASSDGPDYEQYF. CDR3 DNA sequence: TGTGCCAGCAGCGACGGGCCCGACTACGAGCAGTACTTC.

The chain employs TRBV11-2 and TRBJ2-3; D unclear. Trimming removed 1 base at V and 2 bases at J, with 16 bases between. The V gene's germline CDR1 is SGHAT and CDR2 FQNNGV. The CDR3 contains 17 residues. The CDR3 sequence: CASSLVLVPGLTDTQYF. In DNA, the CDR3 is TGTGCCAGCAGCTTAGTCCTTGTCCCGGGCCTCACAGATACGCAGTATTTT.

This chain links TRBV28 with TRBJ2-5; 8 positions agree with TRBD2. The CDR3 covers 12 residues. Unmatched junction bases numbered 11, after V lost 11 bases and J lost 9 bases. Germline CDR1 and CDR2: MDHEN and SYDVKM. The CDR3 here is CAATGTREAQYF. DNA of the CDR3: TGTGCCGCCACCGGGACTAGGGAGGCCCAGTACTTC.

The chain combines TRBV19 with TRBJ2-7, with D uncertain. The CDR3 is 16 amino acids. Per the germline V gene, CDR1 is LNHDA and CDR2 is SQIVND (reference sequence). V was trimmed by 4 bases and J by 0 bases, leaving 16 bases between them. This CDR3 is CASSTAPGHPSYEQYF. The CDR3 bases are TGTGCCAGTAGTACCGCCCCGGGCCACCCCTCCTACGAGCAGTACTTC.

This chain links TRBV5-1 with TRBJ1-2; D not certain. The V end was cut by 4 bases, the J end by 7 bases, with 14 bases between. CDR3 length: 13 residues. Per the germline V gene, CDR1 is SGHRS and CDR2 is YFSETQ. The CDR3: CASSPHRDSGYTF. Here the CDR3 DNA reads TGCGCCAGCAGCCCTCATCGGGATAGTGGCTACACCTTC.

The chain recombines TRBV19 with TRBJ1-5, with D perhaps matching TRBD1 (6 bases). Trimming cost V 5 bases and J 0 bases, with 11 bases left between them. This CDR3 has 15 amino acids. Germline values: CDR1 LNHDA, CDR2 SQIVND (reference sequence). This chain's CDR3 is CASSWGAYSNQPQHF. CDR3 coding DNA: TGTGCCAGTAGTTGGGGGGCGTATAGCAATCAGCCCCAGCATTTT.

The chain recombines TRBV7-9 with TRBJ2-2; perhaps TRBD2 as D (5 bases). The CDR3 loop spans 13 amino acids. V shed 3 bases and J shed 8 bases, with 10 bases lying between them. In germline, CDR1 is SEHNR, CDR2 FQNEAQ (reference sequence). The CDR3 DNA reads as TGTGCCAGCAGCTTTCTTCGGGATGGGGAGCTGTTTTTT. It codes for CASSFLRDGELFF.

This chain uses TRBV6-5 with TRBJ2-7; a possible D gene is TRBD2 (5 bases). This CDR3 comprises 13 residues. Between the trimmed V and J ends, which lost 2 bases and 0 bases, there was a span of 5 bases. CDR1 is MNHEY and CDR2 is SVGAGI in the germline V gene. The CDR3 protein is CASSYGLSYEQYF. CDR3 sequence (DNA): TGTGCCAGCAGTTACGGACTCTCCTACGAGCAGTACTTC.

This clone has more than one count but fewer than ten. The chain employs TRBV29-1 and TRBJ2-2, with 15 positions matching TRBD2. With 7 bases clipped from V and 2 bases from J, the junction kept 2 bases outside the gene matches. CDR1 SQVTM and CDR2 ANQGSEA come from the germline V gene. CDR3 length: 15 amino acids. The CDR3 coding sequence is TGCAGCGGGACTAGCGGGGGGGCCAACACCGGGGAGCTGTTTTTT. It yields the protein CSGTSGGANTGELFF.

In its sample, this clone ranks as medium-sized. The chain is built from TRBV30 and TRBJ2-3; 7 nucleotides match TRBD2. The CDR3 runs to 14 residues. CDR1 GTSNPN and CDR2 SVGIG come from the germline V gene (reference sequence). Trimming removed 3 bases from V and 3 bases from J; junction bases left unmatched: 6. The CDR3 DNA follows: TGTGCCTGGAGCCAACTAGCGTCGACAGATACGCAGTATTTT. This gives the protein CAWSQLASTDTQYF.

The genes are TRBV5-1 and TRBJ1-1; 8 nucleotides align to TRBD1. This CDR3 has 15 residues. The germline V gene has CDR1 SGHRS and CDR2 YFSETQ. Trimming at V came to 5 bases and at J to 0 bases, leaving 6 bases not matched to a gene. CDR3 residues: CASSLGTGMNTEAFF. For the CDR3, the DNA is TGCGCCAGCAGTTTAGGGACAGGCATGAACACTGAAGCTTTCTTT.

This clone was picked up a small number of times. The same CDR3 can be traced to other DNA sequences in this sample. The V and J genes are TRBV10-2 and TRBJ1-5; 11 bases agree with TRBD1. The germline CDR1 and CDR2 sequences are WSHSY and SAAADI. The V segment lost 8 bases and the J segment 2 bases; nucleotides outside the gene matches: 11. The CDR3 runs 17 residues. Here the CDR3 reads CASSKGQGGEGNQPQHF. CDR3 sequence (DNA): TGCGCCAGCTCAAAGGGACAGGGGGGCGAGGGCAATCAGCCCCAGCATTTT.

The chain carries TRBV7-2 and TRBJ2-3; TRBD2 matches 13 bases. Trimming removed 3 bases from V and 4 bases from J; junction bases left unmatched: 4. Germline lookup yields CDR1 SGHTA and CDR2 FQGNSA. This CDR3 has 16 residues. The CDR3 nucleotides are TGTGCCAGCAGCTTTAGTACTAGCGGGGGGGCAGATACGCAGTATTTT. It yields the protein CASSFSTSGGADTQYF. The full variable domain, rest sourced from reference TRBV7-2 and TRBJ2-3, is GAGVSQSPSNKVTEKGKDVELRCDPISGHTALYWYRQSLGQGLEFLIYFQGNSAPDKSGLPSDRFSAERTGGSVSTLTIQRTQQEDSAVYLCASSFSTSGGADTQYFGPGTRLTVL.

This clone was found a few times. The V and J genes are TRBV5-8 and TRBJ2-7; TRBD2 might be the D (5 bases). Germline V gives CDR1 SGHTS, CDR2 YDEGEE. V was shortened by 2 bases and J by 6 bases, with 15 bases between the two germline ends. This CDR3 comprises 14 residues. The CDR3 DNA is TGTGCCAGCAGCTTAGAATGGGCGGGCGCCGAGCAGTACTTC. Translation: CASSLEWAGAEQYF. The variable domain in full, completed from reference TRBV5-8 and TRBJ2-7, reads EAGVTQSPTHLIKTRGQQATLRCSPISGHTSVYWYQQALGLGLQFLLWYDEGEERNRGNFPPRFSGRQFPNYSSELNVNALELEDSALYLCASSLEWAGAEQYFGPGTRLTVT.

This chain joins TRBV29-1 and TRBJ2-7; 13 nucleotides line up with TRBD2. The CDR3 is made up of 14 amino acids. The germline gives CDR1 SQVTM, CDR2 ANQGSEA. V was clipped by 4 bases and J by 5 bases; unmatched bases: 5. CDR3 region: CSVGGLAGPDEQYF. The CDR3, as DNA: TGCAGCGTTGGGGGACTAGCGGGACCGGACGAGCAGTACTTC.

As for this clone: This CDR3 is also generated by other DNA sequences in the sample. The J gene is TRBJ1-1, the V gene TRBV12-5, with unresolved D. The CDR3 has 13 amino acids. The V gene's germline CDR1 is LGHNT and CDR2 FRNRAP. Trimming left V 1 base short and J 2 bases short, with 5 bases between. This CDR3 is CASGLGGNTEAFF. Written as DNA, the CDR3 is TGTGCTAGTGGTTTGGGCGGCAACACTGAAGCTTTCTTT.

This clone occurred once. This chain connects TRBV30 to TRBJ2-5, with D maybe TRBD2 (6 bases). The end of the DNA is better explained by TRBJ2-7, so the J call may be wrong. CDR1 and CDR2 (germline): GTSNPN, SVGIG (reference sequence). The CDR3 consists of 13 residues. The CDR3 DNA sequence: TGTGCCTGCGGGACTGAAAATTCCTACGAGCAGTACTTC. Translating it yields CACGTENSYEQYF.

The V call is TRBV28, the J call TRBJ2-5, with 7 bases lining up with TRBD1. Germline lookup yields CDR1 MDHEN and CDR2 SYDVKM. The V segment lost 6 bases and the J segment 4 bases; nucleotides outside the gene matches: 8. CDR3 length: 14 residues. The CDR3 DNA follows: TGTGCCAGCAGCCTAGGGGCAGGGGGAGAGACCCAGTACTTC. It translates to CASSLGAGGETQYF.

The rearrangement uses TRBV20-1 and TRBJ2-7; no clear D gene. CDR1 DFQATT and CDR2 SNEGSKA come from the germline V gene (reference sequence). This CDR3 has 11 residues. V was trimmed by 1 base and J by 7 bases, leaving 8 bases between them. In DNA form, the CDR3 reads TGCAGTGCTAGAGGCTGGGGTGAGCAGTACTTC. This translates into CSARGWGEQYF.

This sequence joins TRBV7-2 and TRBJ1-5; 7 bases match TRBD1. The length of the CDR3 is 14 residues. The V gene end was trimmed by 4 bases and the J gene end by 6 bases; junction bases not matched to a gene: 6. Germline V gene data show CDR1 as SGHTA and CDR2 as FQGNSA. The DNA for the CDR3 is TGTGCCAGCAGCTCGCGACAGGGAGGTCAGCCCCAGCATTTT. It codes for CASSSRQGGQPQHF.

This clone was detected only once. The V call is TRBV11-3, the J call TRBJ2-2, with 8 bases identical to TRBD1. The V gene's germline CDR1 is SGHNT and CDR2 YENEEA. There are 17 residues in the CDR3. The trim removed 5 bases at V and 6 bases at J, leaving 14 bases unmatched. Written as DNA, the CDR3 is TGTGCCAGCAGCACCTACAGGGGGAGGACGGAGGCCGGGGAGCTGTTTTTT. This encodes CASSTYRGRTEAGELFF.

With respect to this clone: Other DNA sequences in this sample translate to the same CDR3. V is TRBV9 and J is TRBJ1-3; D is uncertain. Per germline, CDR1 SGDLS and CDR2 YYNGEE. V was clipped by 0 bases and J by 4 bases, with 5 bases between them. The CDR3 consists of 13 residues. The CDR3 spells CASSVGGGNTIYF. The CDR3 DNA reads TGTGCCAGCAGCGTAGGAGGAGGAAACACCATATATTTT.

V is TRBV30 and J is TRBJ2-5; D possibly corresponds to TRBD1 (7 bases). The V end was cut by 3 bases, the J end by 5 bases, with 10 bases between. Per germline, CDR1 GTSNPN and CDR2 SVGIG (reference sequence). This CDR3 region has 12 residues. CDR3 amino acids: CAWSRGVETQYF. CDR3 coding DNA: TGTGCCTGGAGCAGGGGGGTGGAGACCCAGTACTTC.